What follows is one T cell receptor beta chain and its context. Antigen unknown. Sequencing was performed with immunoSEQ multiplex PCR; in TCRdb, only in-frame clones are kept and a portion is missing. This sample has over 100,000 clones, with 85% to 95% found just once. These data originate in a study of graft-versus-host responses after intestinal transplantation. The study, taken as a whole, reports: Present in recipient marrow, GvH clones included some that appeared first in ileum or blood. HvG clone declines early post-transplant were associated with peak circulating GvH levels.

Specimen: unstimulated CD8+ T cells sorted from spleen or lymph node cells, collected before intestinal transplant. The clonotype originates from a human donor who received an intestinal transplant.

CDR3 protein: CASSPQGLGETQYF. For the CDR3, the DNA is TGTGCCAGCAGTCCACAGGGTCTAGGAGAGACCCAGTACTTC. The rearrangement uses TRBV28 and TRBJ2-5; the D gene is possibly TRBD1 (6 bases). This CDR3 has 14 amino acids. Germline V gene lookup returns CDR1 MDHEN and CDR2 SYDVKM. V was shortened by 5 bases and J by 4 bases, with 14 bases between the two germline ends.